The 32 T cell receptor beta chains reported below all come from one sample, sequenced in a study of control samples from healthy donors and cancer patients. The assay was immunoSEQ multiplex PCR, and TCRdb's table has in-frame clones only and misses some. The table lists roughly 63,000 clones, 92% of them singletons. The sequencing sample was made of PBMCs. The source is a middle-aged man with colorectal cancer.

The chain links TRBV9 to TRBJ2-2; TRBD1 is a possible D gene (5 bases). V was shortened by 0 bases and J by 0 bases, with 9 bases between the two germline ends. The germline CDR1 and CDR2 sequences are SGDLS and YYNGEE. The CDR3 covers 16 residues. The CDR3 region has the DNA TGTGCCAGCAGCGTAGGCTGGGGCGCGAACACCGGGGAGCTGTTTTTT. Its translation: CASSVGWGANTGELFF.

In regard to this clone: At one end, the junction sequence differs from germline, possibly due to a read error. The V and J genes are TRBV18 and TRBJ2-1, with 8 bases that match TRBD2. This CDR3 is built from 16 residues. Germline loops: CDR1 KGHSH, CDR2 LQKENI. In DNA form, the CDR3 reads TGTGCCAGCTCATCACCCTTGCGGGGGGCTAGGAATGAGCAGTTCTTC. Residues: CASSSPLRGARNEQFF.

The CDR3 sequence is CASSPGGQGSNYGYTF. DNA of the CDR3: TGCGCCAGCAGCCCGGGGGGGCAGGGCAGTAACTATGGCTACACCTTC. The gene calls are TRBV5-1 and TRBJ1-2; D possibly corresponds to TRBD1 (6 bases). CDR3 length equals 16 residues. The V end was cut by 4 bases, the J end by 1 base, with 17 bases between. Per the germline V gene, CDR1 is SGHRS and CDR2 is YFSETQ.

The count of this clone is one. The chain recombines TRBV5-4 with TRBJ2-3; unclear D gene. Trimming shortened V by 0 bases and J by 4 bases, and 6 bases separated the two germline ends. Germline V lookup: CDR1 SGHNT, CDR2 YYREEE (reference sequence). The CDR3 sequence is 13 residues long. The CDR3 region is CASSLAEADTQYF. The CDR3 coding sequence is TGTGCCAGCAGCTTGGCAGAAGCAGATACGCAGTATTTT.

This chain links TRBV18 with TRBJ1-2; D gene uncertain. CDR1 KGHSH and CDR2 LQKENI come from the germline V gene. V was clipped by 2 bases and J by 2 bases, with 6 bases between them. This CDR3 comprises 13 residues. CDR3 in DNA: TGTGCCAGCTCACCAGACCCGAACTATGGCTACACCTTC. It specifies CASSPDPNYGYTF. The entire variable domain, with the rest obtained from reference TRBV18 and TRBJ1-2, is as follows: NAGVMQNPRHLVRRRGQEARLRCSPMKGHSHVYWYRQLPEEGLKFMVYLQKENIIDESGMPKERFSAEFPKEGPSILRIQQVVRGDSAAYFCASSPDPNYGYTFGSGTRLTVV.

This rearrangement joins TRBV6-2 or TRBV6-3 to TRBJ1-1, with TRBD1 matching 8 bases. This CDR3 has 14 residues. V gave up 5 bases and J gave up 5 bases; unmatched junction bases: 7. CDR1 MNHEY and CDR2 SVGEGT come from the germline V gene. Here the CDR3 DNA reads TGTGCCAGCAGTCGACAGGGGAGGAGTACTGAAGCTTTCTTT. Its protein product is CASSRQGRSTEAFF.

The genes are TRBV4-2 and TRBJ2-7, with D perhaps matching TRBD1 (5 bases). With 1 base removed from V and 0 bases from J, the gap between germline ends came to 7 bases. Germline assignment: CDR1 LGHNA and CDR2 YNFKEQ. The CDR3 has 14 amino acids. CDR3 residues: CASSQGGSSYEQYF. CDR3 sequence (DNA): TGTGCCAGCAGCCAAGGGGGCAGCTCCTACGAGCAGTACTTC.

The chain is built from TRBV6-5 and TRBJ2-2; tentative D call: TRBD2 (7 bases). Trimming took off 0 bases at V and 6 bases at J, with 11 bases between the two ends. The CDR3 sequence is 15 residues long. Germline V gives CDR1 MNHEY, CDR2 SVGAGI. The CDR3 loop is CASSYSTGGPGELFF. The CDR3 DNA reads as TGTGCCAGCAGTTACTCGACGGGGGGCCCCGGGGAGCTGTTTTTT.

The gene calls are TRBV11-3 and TRBJ1-1; perhaps TRBD1 as D (5 bases). V lost 5 bases, J lost 5 bases, and 18 bases lay in between. Germline CDR1 is SGHNT and CDR2 is YENEEA. The CDR3 has 15 residues. CDR3 coding DNA: TGTGCCAGCAGCAAAGGGCGACAGTTAGGTACTGAAGCTTTCTTT. Its protein is CASSKGRQLGTEAFF.

This chain uses TRBV6-1 with TRBJ1-4, with TRBD1 identical over 10 bases. Trimming cost V 3 bases and J 7 bases; bases outside gene matches: 5. Germline-derived CDR1 and CDR2 are MNHNS and SASEGT. The CDR3 length is 15 residues. The CDR3 loop is CASSDHGTGVEKLFF. In nucleotides, the CDR3 is TGTGCCAGCAGTGACCACGGGACAGGGGTTGAAAAACTGTTTTTT.

CDR3 residues: CASRVTGDDNQPQHF. In DNA, the CDR3 is TGTGCCAGTAGGGTAACAGGGGACGACAATCAGCCCCAGCATTTT. This rearrangement joins TRBV19 to TRBJ1-5; 7 nucleotides agree with TRBD1. The V gene's germline CDR1 is LNHDA and CDR2 SQIVND (reference sequence). V gave up 6 bases and J gave up 3 bases; unmatched junction bases: 8. The CDR3 covers 15 residues.

The chain has TRBV9 and TRBJ1-2; D is undetermined. This CDR3 region has 13 residues. Per germline, CDR1 SGDLS and CDR2 YYNGEE. The V and J ends lost 0 bases and 2 bases respectively, with 5 bases between them. CDR3 sequence reads: CASSVGGNYGYTF. DNA of the CDR3: TGTGCCAGCAGCGTAGGTGGGAACTATGGCTACACCTTC.

This clone is a singleton in its sample. J is TRBJ1-4 and V is TRBV4-2, with a weak D call TRBD1 (5 bases). V was shortened by 1 base and J by 2 bases, with 11 bases between the two germline ends. The length of the CDR3 is 16 residues. CDR1 is LGHNA and CDR2 is YNFKEQ in the germline V gene. The CDR3 reads CASSQVRGSTNEKLFF. The CDR3 coding sequence is TGTGCCAGCAGCCAAGTGAGGGGCTCGACTAATGAAAAACTGTTTTTT.

Remarks on this clone: One end of the junction fails to match germline, which may point to a read error. The chain combines TRBV2 with TRBJ1-1; 7 nucleotides match TRBD1. Germline V gene sequence: CDR1 SNHLY, CDR2 FYNNEI. This CDR3 is 13 amino acids long. The CDR3 region is CANSRDRNTEAFF. The CDR3, as DNA: TGTGCCAACAGTCGGGACAGGAACACTGAAGCTTTCTTT. The full variable domain, rest sourced from reference TRBV2 and TRBJ1-1, is EPEVTQTPSHQVTQMGQEVILRCVPISNHLYFYWYRQILGQKVEFLVSFYNNEISEKSEIFDDQFSVERPDGSNFTLKIRSTKLEDSAMYFCANSRDRNTEAFFGQGTRLTVV.

This chain uses TRBV4-1 with TRBJ1-4; 8 bases agree with TRBD1. Unmatched junction bases numbered 11, after V lost 3 bases and J lost 5 bases. Germline V gives CDR1 MGHRA, CDR2 YSYEKL. The CDR3 runs to 17 residues. In nucleotides, the CDR3 is TGCGCCAGCAGCCACAGTTCGTTCAGGGGGCTAAATGAAAAACTGTTTTTT. Protein sequence: CASSHSSFRGLNEKLFF.

The genes are TRBV9 and TRBJ2-7; 7 bases are a match to TRBD1. The CDR3 covers 15 residues. The ends lost 4 bases at V and 1 base at J; junction bases unmatched: 8. Germline CDR1 is SGDLS and CDR2 is YYNGEE. The CDR3 DNA sequence: TGTGCCAGCAGCCCTCGGACAGGTCCATCCTACGAGCAGTACTTC. Its translation: CASSPRTGPSYEQYF.

This clone appeared once. The same CDR3 also results from other DNA sequences found in this sample. The CDR3 sequence: CASSLGGGTGGNIQYF. DNA of the CDR3: TGTGCCAGCAGCCTTGGGGGGGGGACGGGGGGAAACATTCAGTACTTC. J is TRBJ2-4 and V is TRBV11-3, with TRBD2 identical over 7 bases. After removal of 5 bases from V and 6 bases from J, the junction contained 13 bases not matched to a gene. The germline V gene encodes CDR1 SGHNT and CDR2 YENEEA. The CDR3 consists of 16 residues.

This chain connects TRBV3-1 (or the pseudogene TRBV3-2) to TRBJ1-3; D is unclear. The V gene lost 2 bases and the J gene lost 0 bases, with 8 bases spanning the gap. From germline, CDR1 is LGHDT and CDR2 YNNKEL (reference sequence). This CDR3 has 15 amino acids. CDR3 protein: CASSQHGYSGNTIYF. For the CDR3, the DNA is TGTGCCAGCAGCCAACACGGATACTCTGGAAACACCATATATTTT.

Of note for this clone: A junction boundary mismatches the germline segment, possibly from a read error. V and J are TRBV5-1 and TRBJ1-2; perhaps TRBD1 as D (5 bases). The germline V gene encodes CDR1 SGHRS and CDR2 YFSETQ. The CDR3 is 13 amino acids. The CDR3 DNA reads TGCGCCAGCAGTCACCAGGGAGACTATGACTACACCTTC. Its protein product is CASSHQGDYDYTF. Based on the CDR3 plus reference TRBV5-1 and TRBJ1-2, the full variable domain is KAGVTQTPRYLIKTRGQQVTLSCSPISGHRSVSWYQQTPGQGLQFLFEYFSETQRNKGNFPGRFSGRQFSNSRSEMNVSTLELGDSALYLCASSHQGDYDYTFGSGTRLTVV.

V is TRBV6-2 or TRBV6-3 and J is TRBJ2-5; D is perhaps TRBD2 (6 bases). Germline CDR1 is MNHEY and CDR2 is SVGEGT. With 6 bases removed from V and 3 bases from J, the gap between germline ends came to 17 bases. The CDR3 covers 15 residues. Here the CDR3 DNA reads TGTGCCAGCAGCTCTGGTGGGCGCGGGGAAGAGACCCAGTACTTC. The encoded protein is CASSSGGRGEETQYF.

This sequence joins TRBV3-1 (or the pseudogene TRBV3-2) and TRBJ2-2; TRBD2 might be the D (5 bases). The CDR3 runs to 17 residues. Trimming removed 0 bases from V and 5 bases from J, with 16 bases in between. Per germline, CDR1 LGHDT and CDR2 YNNKEL (reference sequence). The CDR3 DNA follows: TGTGCCAGCAGCCAAGAGGGGAGCGCCCGGAGGACCGGGGAGCTGTTTTTT. Encoded protein: CASSQEGSARRTGELFF.

The CDR3 region is CASSEYPKAEAFF. In DNA, the CDR3 is TGTGCCAGCAGTGAATACCCGAAAGCAGAAGCTTTCTTT. The chain joins TRBV2 to TRBJ1-1, with D hard to call. The germline V and J ends were trimmed by 2 bases and 8 bases, with 12 bases remaining between them. Germline V CDR1 and CDR2: SNHLY, FYNNEI. CDR3 length: 13 residues.

The J gene is TRBJ2-7, the V gene TRBV5-4; the D gene is possibly TRBD1 (7 bases). The CDR3 is 14 residues long. V was cut by 2 bases and J by 2 bases, with 11 bases left in between. Germline V gives CDR1 SGHNT, CDR2 YYREEE (reference sequence). CDR3 sequence: CASSFGGQPYEQYF. CDR3 nucleotide sequence: TGTGCCAGCAGCTTCGGGGGACAGCCCTACGAGCAGTACTTC.

CDR3 residues: CASSYRQSLYNEQFF. CDR3 sequence (DNA): TGTGCCAGCAGCTATCGACAGTCCCTCTACAATGAGCAGTTCTTC. The J gene is TRBJ2-1, the V gene TRBV5-4, with a weak D call TRBD1 (5 bases). The V and J ends lost 3 bases and 3 bases respectively, with 13 bases between them. The CDR3 is 15 amino acids. Germline V gene sequence: CDR1 SGHNT, CDR2 YYREEE (reference sequence).

The chain employs TRBV7-9 and TRBJ1-5; D not resolved. This CDR3 has 15 amino acids. Germline V gives CDR1 SEHNR, CDR2 FQNEAQ (reference sequence). V shed 3 bases and J shed 3 bases, with 12 bases lying between them. DNA of the CDR3: TGTGCCAGCAGCTTTTCTGCGGGTTTCAATCAGCCCCAGCATTTT. Amino acid sequence: CASSFSAGFNQPQHF.

The chain carries TRBV18 and TRBJ1-1; D ambiguous. The CDR3 has 13 amino acids. Germline V gives CDR1 KGHSH, CDR2 LQKENI. Trimming shortened V by 5 bases and J by 1 base, and 8 bases separated the two germline ends. DNA of the CDR3: TGTGCCAGCTCATGGGCAGAGAACACTGAAGCTTTCTTT. This translates into CASSWAENTEAFF.

The CDR3 here is CASSPTRPSSYNSPLHF. CDR3 DNA sequence: TGTGCCAGCAGTCCAACCAGGCCTAGCTCCTATAATTCACCCCTCCACTTT. V gene TRBV7-2 combines with J gene TRBJ1-6; no definite D call. V shed 6 bases and J shed 0 bases, with 15 bases lying between them. The germline V gene has CDR1 SGHTA and CDR2 FQGNSA. This CDR3 region has 17 residues.

This clone appeared once. CDR3 DNA: TGTGCCAGCAGCCCGGACAGAAACTATGGCTACACCTTC. Translation: CASSPDRNYGYTF. The chain carries TRBV7-3 and TRBJ1-2; D possibly corresponds to TRBD1 (6 bases). Trimming took off 5 bases at V and 2 bases at J, with 9 bases between the two ends. This CDR3 is 13 amino acids long. Germline CDR1 reads SGHTA; CDR2 reads FQGTGA.

This chain uses TRBV15 with TRBJ1-1; D is possibly TRBD1 (6 bases). Germline V lookup: CDR1 LNHNV, CDR2 YYDKDF (reference sequence). V dropped 0 bases and J dropped 4 bases, with 21 bases sitting between them. This CDR3 spans 18 amino acids. For the CDR3, the DNA is TGTGCCACCAGCAGAGATCGGGGGGCCGGTGGGAGAGGCACTGAAGCTTTCTTT. This sequence encodes CATSRDRGAGGRGTEAFF.

The chain has TRBV5-1 and TRBJ2-2; D is perhaps TRBD2 (6 bases). V was cut by 0 bases and J by 1 base, with 10 bases left in between. This CDR3 is 16 amino acids long. Looked up from germline, CDR1 is SGHRS and CDR2 is YFSETQ. This CDR3 is CASSLAGRGNTGELFF. The CDR3 DNA reads as TGCGCCAGCAGCTTGGCAGGGCGGGGGAACACCGGGGAGCTGTTTTTT.

This chain joins TRBV6-2 or TRBV6-3 and TRBJ1-2; no reliable D call. The germline V and J ends were trimmed by 2 bases and 6 bases, with 13 bases remaining between them. The CDR3 is made up of 14 amino acids. Germline loops: CDR1 MNHEY, CDR2 SVGEGT. The CDR3 loop reads CASSYQVTGNGYTF. CDR3 DNA sequence: TGTGCCAGCAGTTACCAGGTCACCGGGAATGGCTACACCTTC.

This clone was counted once. The rearrangement joins TRBV25-1 to TRBJ1-5; TRBD1 matches 7 bases. Germline V gene data show CDR1 as MGHDK and CDR2 as SYGVNS. The CDR3 extends over 17 amino acids. The V segment lost 3 bases and the J segment 1 base; nucleotides outside the gene matches: 9. In nucleotides, the CDR3 is TGTGCCAGCAGTGACTCTCAGGGGGGAAGAAGCAATCAGCCCCAGCATTTT. This gives the protein CASSDSQGGRSNQPQHF.